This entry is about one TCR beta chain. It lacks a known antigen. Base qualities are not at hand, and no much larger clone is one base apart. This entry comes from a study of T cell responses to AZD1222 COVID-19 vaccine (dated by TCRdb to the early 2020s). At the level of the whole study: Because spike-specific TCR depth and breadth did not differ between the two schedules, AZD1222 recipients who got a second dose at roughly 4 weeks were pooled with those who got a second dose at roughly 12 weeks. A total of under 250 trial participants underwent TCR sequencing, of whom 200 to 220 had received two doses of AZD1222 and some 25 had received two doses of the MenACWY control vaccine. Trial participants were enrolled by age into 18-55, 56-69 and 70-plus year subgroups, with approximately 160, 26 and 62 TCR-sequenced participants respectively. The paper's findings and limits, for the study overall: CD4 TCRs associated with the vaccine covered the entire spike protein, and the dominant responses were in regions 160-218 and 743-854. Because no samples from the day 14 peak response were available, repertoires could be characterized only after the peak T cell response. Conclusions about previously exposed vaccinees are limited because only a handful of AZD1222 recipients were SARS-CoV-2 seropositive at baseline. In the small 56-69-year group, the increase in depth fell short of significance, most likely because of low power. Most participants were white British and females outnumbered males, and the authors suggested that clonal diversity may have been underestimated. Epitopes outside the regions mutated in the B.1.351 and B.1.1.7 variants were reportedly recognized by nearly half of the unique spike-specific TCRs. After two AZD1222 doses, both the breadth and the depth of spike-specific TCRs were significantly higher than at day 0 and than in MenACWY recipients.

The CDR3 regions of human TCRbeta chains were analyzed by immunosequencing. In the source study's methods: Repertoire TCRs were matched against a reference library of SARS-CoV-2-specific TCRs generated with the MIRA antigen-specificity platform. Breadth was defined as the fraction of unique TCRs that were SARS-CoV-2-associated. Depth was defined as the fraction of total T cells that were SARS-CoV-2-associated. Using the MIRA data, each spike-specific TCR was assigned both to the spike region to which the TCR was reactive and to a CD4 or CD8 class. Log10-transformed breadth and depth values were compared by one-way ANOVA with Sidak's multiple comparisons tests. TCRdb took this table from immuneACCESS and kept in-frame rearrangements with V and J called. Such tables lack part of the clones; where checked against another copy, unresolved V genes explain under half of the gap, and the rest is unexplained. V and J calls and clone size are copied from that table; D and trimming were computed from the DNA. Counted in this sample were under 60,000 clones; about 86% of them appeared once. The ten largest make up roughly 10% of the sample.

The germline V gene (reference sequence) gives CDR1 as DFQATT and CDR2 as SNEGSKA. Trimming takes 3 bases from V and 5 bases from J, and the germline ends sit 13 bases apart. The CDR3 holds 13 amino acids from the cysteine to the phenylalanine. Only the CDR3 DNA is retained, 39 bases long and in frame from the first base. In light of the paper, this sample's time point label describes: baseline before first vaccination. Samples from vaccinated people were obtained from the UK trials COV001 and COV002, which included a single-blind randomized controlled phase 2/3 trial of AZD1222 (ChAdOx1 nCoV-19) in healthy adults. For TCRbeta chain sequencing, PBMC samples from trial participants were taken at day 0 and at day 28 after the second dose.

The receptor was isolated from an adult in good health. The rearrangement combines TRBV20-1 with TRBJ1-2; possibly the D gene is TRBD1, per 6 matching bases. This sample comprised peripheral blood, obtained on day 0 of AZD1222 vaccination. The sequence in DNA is TGCAGTGCTAGTGGAGGGGGGCTGTATGGCTACACCTTC. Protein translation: CSASGGGLYGYTF.